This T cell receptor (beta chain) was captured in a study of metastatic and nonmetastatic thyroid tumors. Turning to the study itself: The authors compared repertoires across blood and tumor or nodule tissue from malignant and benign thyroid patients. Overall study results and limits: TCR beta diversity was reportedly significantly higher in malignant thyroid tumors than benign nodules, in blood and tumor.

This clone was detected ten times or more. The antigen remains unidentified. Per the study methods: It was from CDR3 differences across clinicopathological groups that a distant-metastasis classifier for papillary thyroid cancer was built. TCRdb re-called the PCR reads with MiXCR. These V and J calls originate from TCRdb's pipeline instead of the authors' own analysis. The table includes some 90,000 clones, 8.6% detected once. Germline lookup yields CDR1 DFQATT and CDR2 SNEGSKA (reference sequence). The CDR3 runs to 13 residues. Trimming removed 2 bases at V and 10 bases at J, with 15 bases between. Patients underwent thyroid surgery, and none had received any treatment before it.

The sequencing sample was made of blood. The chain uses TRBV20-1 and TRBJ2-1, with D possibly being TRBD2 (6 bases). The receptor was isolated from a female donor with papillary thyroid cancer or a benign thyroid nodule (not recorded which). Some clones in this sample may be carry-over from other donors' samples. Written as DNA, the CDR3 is TGCAGTGCTAGATCCTATCGGGGGTACGAGCAGTTCTTC. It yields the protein CSARSYRGYEQFF.